This T cell receptor (beta chain) was identified during a study of blood T cell repertoires in COVID-19. On the study more broadly: Spain, Italy and the United States supplied samples that represented acute and convalescent COVID-19. T cells, B-cell-depleted T cells, or PBMCs supplied cDNA or gDNA.

Original data processing: Estimation of nucleated cell counts was performed using reference gene primer amplification. Assay: immunoSEQ multiplex PCR; the TCRdb copy retains only in-frame clones and omits some. V and J calls plus clone size are reproduced from that table; the DNA served to infer D and trimming. The data contain a few hundred thousand clones, around 89% of them singletons. Germline lookup yields CDR1 SNHLY and CDR2 FYNNEI. The CDR3 length is 11 residues. The V end lost 4 bases, the J end lost 6 bases, and 6 bases lay between the germline ends. The sequence came from a young man who had recovered from COVID-19. The rearrangement joins TRBV2 to TRBJ1-1, with D tentatively TRBD1 (5 bases). The sample comprised peripheral blood. CDR3 in DNA: TGTGCCAGCAGTGCAGGGCCTGAAGCTTTCTTT. Translation: CASSAGPEAFF.